This TCR beta chain was captured in a study of spatial heterogeneity in lung cancer. The wider study: Fewer alpha-chain than beta-chain sequences were consistently detected. The study observed each unique TCR and UMI combination more than ten times on average in raw reads.

This CDR3 spans 16 amino acids. The germline V gene has CDR1 MGHRA and CDR2 YSYEKL. J gave up 8 bases and V 0 bases, and 4 bases lay outside the gene matches. This clonotype was detected ten times or more. Time point defined: sample taken at primary tumor resection. Whole RNA, isolated from tumor, nontumor lung or frozen PBMC, was sequenced without prior sorting. The donor population consisted of roughly 70 patients with untreated, early-stage non-small cell lung cancer. Every molecule of TCR cDNA had its own unique molecular identifier. TCRdb reanalysed the 5' RACE reads using MiXCR and keeps one entry per CDR3 protein. The repertoire holds more than 9,500 distinct CDR3 sequences, about 6% seen once, with 9% to 12% in the top ten.

This TCR was sampled from a male donor with early-stage non-small cell lung cancer. The sample was normal lung tissue next to the tumor, taken at surgery. The chain recombines TRBV4-1 with TRBJ2-1, with 13 nucleotides matching TRBD2. CDR3 region: CASSQDEGLAGDEQFF. For the CDR3, the DNA is TGCGCCAGCAGCCAAGATGAAGGACTAGCGGGAGATGAGCAGTTCTTC.